This is a list of T cell receptor beta chains from one sample in a study of control samples from healthy donors and cancer patients. Clones were read by immunoSEQ multiplex PCR, and TCRdb kept only the in-frame ones, dropping some. The sample yields under 300,000 clones, about four fifths seen once. The source material was PBMCs. The receptors derive from a woman aged 55-70 years with lung cancer. Each CDR3 is given with its conserved first and last residue. The order of the fields is J gene, D gene, V gene, clone size, CDR3 DNA, CDR3 protein. The D gene is left open where the match is weak. Clone sizes are given selectively: once, few, many, or a class where the clone is expanded.

TRBJ1-1,TRBD1,TRBV11-3,NA,TGTGCCAGCAGTCAACAGGGGTGGACTGAAGCTTTCTTT,CASSQQGWTEAFF
TRBJ2-2,NA,TRBV10-1,few,TGCGCCAGCGGAGGTCAGCACACCGGGGAGCTGTTTTTT,CASGGQHTGELFF
TRBJ2-3,NA,TRBV20-1,NA,TGCAGTGCTAGTCGGCCGGCTAGCACAGATACGCAGTATTTT,CSASRPASTDTQYF
TRBJ2-1,TRBD1,TRBV19,NA,TGTGCCAGTAGTATAGGACAGGGATACTACAATGAGCAGTTCTTC,CASSIGQGYYNEQFF
TRBJ1-6,TRBD1,TRBV6-5,NA,TGTGCCAGCAGTTACTCCGGACAGGGGAATTCACCCCTCCACTTT,CASSYSGQGNSPLHF
TRBJ1-2,NA,TRBV6-5,NA,TGTGCCACCAAACGAGGGGTGGATGGCTACACCTTC,CATKRGVDGYTF
TRBJ1-2,TRBD1,TRBV27,NA,TGTGCCAGCAGACCAACGGGACAGGGAGGAGGCTACACCTTC,CASRPTGQGGGYTF
TRBJ1-1,NA,TRBV9,NA,TGTGCCAGCAGCGTAGCGGTCTCGGGACACTACACTGAAGCTTTCTTT,CASSVAVSGHYTEAFF
TRBJ2-2,TRBD1,TRBV6-5,NA,TGTGCCAGCAGTTATAAGGGGGCGCCGGGTACCGGGGAGCTGTTTTTT,CASSYKGAPGTGELFF
TRBJ2-7,NA,TRBV6-5,NA,TGTGCCAGCTCCCCGTCGGGGTCGGGGCAGTACTTC,CASSPSGSGQYF
TRBJ2-7,NA,TRBV6-1,NA,TGTGCCAGCAGTGCACAGCCTGGACCGGCATCCTACGAGCAGTACTTC,CASSAQPGPASYEQYF
TRBJ2-7,NA,TRBV3-1/TRBV3-2,NA,TGTGCCAGCAGCGTGAGAAGCGGTAGCTCCTACGAGCAGTACTTC,CASSVRSGSSYEQYF
TRBJ1-5,NA,TRBV12-3/TRBV12-4,NA,TGTGCCAGCAGGAGGGGGGGCAATCAGCCCCAGCATTTT,CASRRGGNQPQHF
TRBJ1-5,NA,TRBV4-2,NA,TGTGCCAGCAGCCAAGATCCCAGTTATAGCAATCAGCCCCAGCATTTT,CASSQDPSYSNQPQHF
TRBJ2-3,NA,TRBV7-3,NA,TGTGCCAGCAGCTTAGGTGTAGGCACCCACACAGATACGCAGTATTTT,CASSLGVGTHTDTQYF
TRBJ1-1,TRBD1,TRBV5-5,NA,TGTGCCAGCAGCTTGGGACAGGGGGCCGGGACTGAAGCTTTCTTT,CASSLGQGAGTEAFF
TRBJ2-5,NA,TRBV11-3,NA,TGTGCCAGCAGCTCCCATCGAAAGGAGACCCAGTACTTC,CASSSHRKETQYF
TRBJ2-2,TRBD1,TRBV6-5,NA,TGTGCCAGCAGGACAGGGGACACCGGGGAGCTGTTTTTT,CASRTGDTGELFF
TRBJ2-1,TRBD1,TRBV2,many,TGTGCCAGCCGATCGGACAGGGGGACCTACAATGAGCAGTTCTTC,CASRSDRGTYNEQFF
TRBJ1-5,TRBD1,TRBV19,NA,TGTGCCAGTAGTATCGTACAGGGGGCGGGCAATCAGCCCCAGCATTTT,CASSIVQGAGNQPQHF
TRBJ2-7,NA,TRBV3-1/TRBV3-2,once,TGTGCCAGCAGCCAGGCCCAGAGGGGGCAGTACTTC,CASSQAQRGQYF
TRBJ1-5,NA,TRBV10-2,once,TGCGCCAGCAGGGACAGCGATCAGCCCCAGCATTTT,CASRDSDQPQHF
TRBJ1-2,NA,TRBV4-1,NA,TGCGCCAGCAGCCAAGAGGCAGGACCGATGAACTATGGCTACACCTTC,CASSQEAGPMNYGYTF
TRBJ2-2,NA,TRBV6-5,NA,TGTGCCAGCACTCCCTTTGAAGCCGGGGAGCTGTTTTTT,CASTPFEAGELFF
TRBJ1-3,NA,TRBV6-5,NA,TGTGCCAGCACCACAGGGTTTGGAGGAAACACCATATATTTT,CASTTGFGGNTIYF
TRBJ2-7,TRBD1,TRBV24-1,NA,TGTGCCACCAGTGAGGGGACAGGGGTCGGCGAGCAGTACTTC,CATSEGTGVGEQYF
TRBJ1-3,TRBD1,TRBV5-1,NA,TGCGCCAGCAGCTTGGGGCAGGGGGCTGGAAACACCATATATTTT,CASSLGQGAGNTIYF
TRBJ1-5,NA,TRBV10-3,NA,TGTGCCATTGCGGACCCAGGAAGCAATCAGCCCCAGCATTTT,CAIADPGSNQPQHF
TRBJ2-4,NA,TRBV28,NA,TGTGCCAGCAGTTTCGGAAGGGGTCAGTACTTC,CASSFGRGQYF
TRBJ1-5,NA,TRBV2,once,TGTGCCAGCACAGATATGATGGCAGGGCGGGATCAGCCCCAGCATTTT,CASTDMMAGRDQPQHF
TRBJ2-2,NA,TRBV4-1,many,TGCGCCAGCAGCCAAGATGGGTTCGGGGAGCTGTTTTTT,CASSQDGFGELFF
TRBJ2-2,TRBD1,TRBV30,NA,TGTGCCTGGAGTGTTAAGGGGGCTACCGGGGAGCTGTTTTTT,CAWSVKGATGELFF
TRBJ1-6,NA,TRBV11-2,NA,TGTGCCAGCAGCCAAGACCGTCCCCGGGGGTCACCCCTCCACTTT,CASSQDRPRGSPLHF
TRBJ1-3,NA,TRBV25-1,NA,TGTGCCACCGTGGGCTCTGGAAACACCATATATTTT,CATVGSGNTIYF
TRBJ2-1,TRBD2,TRBV7-9,few,TGTGCCAGCAGCCGTCCGGGACTAGCGGGCAATGAGCAGTTCTTC,CASSRPGLAGNEQFF
TRBJ2-1,NA,TRBV2,few,TGTGCCAGCAGTGCGGGCTACAATGAGCAGTTCTTC,CASSAGYNEQFF
TRBJ1-4,NA,TRBV5-1,once,TGCGCCAGCAGCTTGGGACACGGTAATGAAAAACTGTTTTTT,CASSLGHGNEKLFF